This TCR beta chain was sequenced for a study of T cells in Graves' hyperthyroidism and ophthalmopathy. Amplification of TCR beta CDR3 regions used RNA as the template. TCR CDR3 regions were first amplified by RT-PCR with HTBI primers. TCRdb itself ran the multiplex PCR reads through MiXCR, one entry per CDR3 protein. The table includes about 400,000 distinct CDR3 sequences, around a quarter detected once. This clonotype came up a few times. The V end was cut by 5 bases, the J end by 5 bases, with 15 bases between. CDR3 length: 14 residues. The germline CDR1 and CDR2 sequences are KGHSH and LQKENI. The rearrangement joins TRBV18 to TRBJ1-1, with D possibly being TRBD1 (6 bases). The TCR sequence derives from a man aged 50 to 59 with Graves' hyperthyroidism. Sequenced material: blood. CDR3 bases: TGTGCCAGCTCAACTACAGGGCGGGGTACTGAAGCTTTCTTT. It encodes CASSTTGRGTEAFF.